A few counts support the clone carrying this T cell receptor (beta chain). Prior autoimmune disease or systemic immunosuppression barred patients. Peripheral blood came from all dose cohorts at three timepoints. The CDR3 length is 19 residues. V trimming: 3 bases; J trimming: 5 bases; junction bases outside the gene matches: 17. CDR1 and CDR2 from the germline V gene are MDHEN and SYDVKM. TCRdb's table, derived via immunoSEQ multiplex PCR, lists solely in-frame clones and lacks some. The sample contains 85,000 to 100,000 clones, around 82% of which appear only once. This sample was included in a study of OX40 agonist ivuxolimab in advanced cancers. The wider study: In this cohort, patients received ivuxolimab, an agonistic anti-OX40 (CD134) antibody. From roughly 23 to 90 years was the age range, with a mean of around 56 years, and about 83% were male.

Sequences were derived from CD4+ or CD8+ T cells sorted from blood, sampled in a trial of the OX40 agonist ivuxolimab. V is TRBV28 and J is TRBJ2-1; 9 positions agree with TRBD2. This sequence originates from an adult with an advanced solid tumor such as melanoma, head and neck, liver or kidney cancer. The CDR3 is CASSFLKSGRTIIHNEQFF. The CDR3 DNA follows: TGTGCCAGCAGTTTCTTGAAAAGCGGGAGGACAATAATACACAATGAGCAGTTCTTC.